This paragraph covers one TCR beta chain sequence. CDR1 is SGHRS and CDR2 is YFSETQ in the germline V gene. The J segment lost 6 bases and the V segment lost 4 bases, leaving 12 bases of the junction unmatched. The CDR3 contains 16 residues. This entry is derived from a study of blood T cell repertoires in COVID-19. At the level of the study: Acute-phase and convalescent COVID-19 samples originated in the United States, Italy and Spain.

Only in-frame clones appear in the TCRdb table, and some are missing; sequencing was by immunoSEQ multiplex PCR. The table includes about 73,000 clones, 80% to 85% detected once. The source is a human donor in a cohort sampled during active COVID-19. The chain recombines TRBV5-1 with TRBJ2-1, with TRBD1 identical over 8 bases. The source material was peripheral blood. The CDR3 here is CASSPYQGARGNEQFF. Here the CDR3 DNA reads TGCGCCAGCAGCCCATACCAGGGGGCTCGCGGCAATGAGCAGTTCTTC.